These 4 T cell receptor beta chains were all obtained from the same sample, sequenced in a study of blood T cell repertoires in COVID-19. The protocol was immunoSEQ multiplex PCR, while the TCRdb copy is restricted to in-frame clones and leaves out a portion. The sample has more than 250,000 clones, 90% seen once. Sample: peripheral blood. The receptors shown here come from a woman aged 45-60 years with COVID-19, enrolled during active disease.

The DNA for the CDR3 is TGTGCCAGCAGTTCCCCCCTCGGCGGTGGCGCCACAGATACGCAGTATTTT. It translates to CASSSPLGGGATDTQYF. The gene calls are TRBV27 and TRBJ2-3; the D is unclear. The CDR3 is 17 amino acids. CDR1 and CDR2 from the germline V gene are MNHEY and SMNVEV (reference sequence). V lost 4 bases and J lost 2, with 19 bases in between.

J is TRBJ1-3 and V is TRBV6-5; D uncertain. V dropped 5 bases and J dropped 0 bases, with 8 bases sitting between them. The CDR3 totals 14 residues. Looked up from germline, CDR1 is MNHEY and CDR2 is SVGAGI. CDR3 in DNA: TGTGCCAGCAGTCCACAGAACTCTGGAAACACCATATATTTT. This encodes CASSPQNSGNTIYF.

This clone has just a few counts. CDR3 residues: CASRRDTEAFF. CDR3 sequence (DNA): TGTGCCAGCAGGCGGGACACTGAAGCTTTCTTT. The chain is built from TRBV2 and TRBJ1-1; no clear D. Germline-derived CDR1 and CDR2 are SNHLY and FYNNEI. The CDR3 consists of 11 residues. V was cut by 6 bases and J by 3 bases, with 5 bases left in between.

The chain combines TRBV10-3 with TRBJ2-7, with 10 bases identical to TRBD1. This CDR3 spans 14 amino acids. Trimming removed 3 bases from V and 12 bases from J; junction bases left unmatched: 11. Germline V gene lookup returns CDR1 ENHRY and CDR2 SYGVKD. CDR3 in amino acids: CAISEGDRGENGYF. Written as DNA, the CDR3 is TGTGCCATCAGTGAAGGGGACAGGGGAGAGAATGGGTACTTC.